These 18 T cell receptor beta chains originate from one sample sequenced in a study of T cell repertoires in cytomegalovirus infection. These receptors' antigens are unknown. TCRdb used MiXCR to reprocess the reads, holding one entry per CDR3 protein. The data hold around 110,000 distinct CDR3 sequences, with about 9.4% observed a single time. The sequencing sample was made of PBMCs, sequenced either directly or after in vitro stimulation (not recorded which). These receptors came from a human donor in good health (CMV status not recorded). Some clones in this sample may be carry-over from other donors' samples.

This clonotype was seen repeatedly, ten times or more. The chain recombines TRBV28 with TRBJ1-5; 9 nucleotides align to TRBD1. With 2 bases clipped from V and 9 bases from J, the junction kept 23 bases outside the gene matches. Germline loops: CDR1 MDHEN, CDR2 SYDVKM. The CDR3 is made up of 20 amino acids. The CDR3 nucleotides are TGTGCCAGCAGTTTACGCTCGATCCGTCCGGGACAGGGACTATTGGGGCCCCAGCATTTT. Translating it yields CASSLRSIRPGQGLLGPQHF.

The table lists this clonotype with many counts. V usage is TRBV14 and J usage is TRBJ1-1; no clear D gene. Germline-derived CDR1 and CDR2 are SGHDN and FVKESK. The CDR3 loop spans 14 amino acids. Between the trimmed V and J ends, which lost 0 bases and 1 base, there was a span of 6 bases. The CDR3 here is CASSQDWGNTEAFF. The CDR3 nucleotides are TGTGCCAGCAGCCAAGATTGGGGGAACACTGAAGCTTTCTTT.

In this sample, this clonotype turned up many times. The gene calls are TRBV6-5 and TRBJ2-1; 11 nucleotides agree with TRBD2. The CDR3 is made up of 14 amino acids. CDR1 is MNHEY, CDR2 SVGAGI, per germline. Trimming took 8 bases from V and 6 from J; bases not matched to a gene: 6. In DNA form, the CDR3 reads TGTGCCAGCGGCGGGACTAGCGGTCCCAATGAGCAGTTCTTC. This sequence encodes CASGGTSGPNEQFF.

This clonotype was recorded a few times. The chain links TRBV19 to TRBJ1-1; D remains unclear. This CDR3 spans 13 amino acids. CDR1 and CDR2 (germline): LNHDA, SQIVND (reference sequence). Trimming cost V 7 bases and J 0 bases, with 9 bases left between them. The CDR3: CASKREMNTEAFF. CDR3 in DNA: TGTGCCAGTAAGAGGGAGATGAACACTGAAGCTTTCTTT.

This clonotype appeared many times. The rearrangement uses TRBV19 and TRBJ2-2; the match to TRBD2 covers 10 bases. J gave up 6 bases and V 3 bases, and 10 bases lay outside the gene matches. This CDR3 is 17 amino acids long. Germline V gene lookup returns CDR1 LNHDA and CDR2 SQIVND (reference sequence). As DNA, the CDR3 is TGTGCCAGTAGTATGGCTAGCGGGAGATCCTTTGCCGGGGAGCTGTTTTTT. Its translation is CASSMASGRSFAGELFF.

The chain couples TRBV28 to TRBJ1-3, with 8 bases identical to TRBD1. Germline values: CDR1 MDHEN, CDR2 SYDVKM. The length of the CDR3 is 14 residues. Trimming removed 6 bases from V and 2 bases from J; junction bases left unmatched: 3. CDR3 nucleotides: TGTGCCAGCAGCCTGGACAGGGCTGGAAACACCATATATTTT. This gives the protein CASSLDRAGNTIYF. Combining the CDR3 with reference TRBV28 and TRBJ1-3 gives the whole variable domain DVKVTQSSRYLVKRTGEKVFLECVQDMDHENMFWYRQDPGLGLRLIYFSYDVKMKEKGDIPEGYSVSREKKERFSLILESASTNQTSMYLCASSLDRAGNTIYFGEGSWLTVV.

This clonotype was seen ten or more times. The genes are TRBV6-6 and TRBJ2-2; D might be TRBD1 (5 bases). V lost 7 bases to trimming and J lost 8 bases, with 11 bases between them. CDR1 MNHNY and CDR2 SVGAGI come from the germline V gene (reference sequence). The CDR3 has 12 amino acids. CDR3 bases: TGTGCCAGCACCCAGGGCCAAGGGGAGCTGTTTTTT. It specifies CASTQGQGELFF.

This chain joins TRBV4-3 and TRBJ2-2; a weak D match, TRBD1 (6 bases). The CDR3 sequence is 16 residues long. Germline-derived CDR1 and CDR2 are LGHNA and YSLEER. Trimming left V 0 bases short and J 6 bases short, with 14 bases between. The CDR3 region is CASSQDARQGPGELFF. CDR3 DNA sequence: TGCGCCAGCAGCCAAGATGCCCGGCAGGGGCCCGGGGAGCTGTTTTTT.

This clonotype turned up a few times. The rearrangement links TRBV7-2 to TRBJ1-5, with TRBD1 as a possible D gene (6 bases). The CDR3 runs to 14 residues. Germline V gene lookup returns CDR1 SGHTA and CDR2 FQGNSA. The ends were cut back, 5 bases at V and 6 bases at J, with 14 bases in the middle. The CDR3 coding sequence is TGTGCCAGCAGCGCGGACAGAGTCGGTCAGCCCCAGCATTTT. Its translation: CASSADRVGQPQHF.

This clonotype appeared a few times. The chain has TRBV4-3 and TRBJ2-2; tentative D call: TRBD2 (5 bases). CDR1 and CDR2 (germline): LGHNA, YSLEER. CDR3 length equals 15 residues. V lost 2 bases and J lost 4, with 11 bases in between. The CDR3 region is CASSQRGRGTGELFF. In nucleotides, the CDR3 is TGCGCCAGCAGCCAACGGGGTCGGGGCACCGGGGAGCTGTTTTTT.

In its sample, this clonotype was seen a few times. The rearrangement uses TRBV18 and TRBJ1-3, with unresolved D. Between the trimmed V and J ends, which lost 2 bases and 0 bases, there was a span of 11 bases. The CDR3 sequence is 16 residues long. Germline V gene lookup returns CDR1 KGHSH and CDR2 LQKENI. CDR3 coding DNA: TGTGCCAGCTCACCATCGTTCGCCACCTCTGGAAACACCATATATTTT. This encodes CASSPSFATSGNTIYF.

The chain combines TRBV5-6 with TRBJ2-2; 11 bases line up with TRBD2. The CDR3 sequence is 16 residues long. V was clipped by 0 bases and J by 3 bases; unmatched bases: 1. Germline V gene data show CDR1 as SGHDT and CDR2 as YYEEEE. The CDR3 DNA is TGTGCCAGCAGCTTGGAGGGACTAGCGGACACCGGGGAGCTGTTTTTT. Its protein product is CASSLEGLADTGELFF.

CDR3 in amino acids: CASSRVLAGTFSSTDTQYF. CDR3 sequence (DNA): TGTGCCAGCAGCCGAGTCCTAGCGGGGACTTTTTCTAGCACAGATACGCAGTATTTT. V is TRBV12-3 or TRBV12-4 and J is TRBJ2-3, with 9 bases identical to TRBD2. V was clipped by 6 bases and J by 0 bases; unmatched bases: 16. The CDR3 consists of 19 residues.

There are a few counts of this clonotype. The genes are TRBV28 and TRBJ1-5; tentatively, D is TRBD1 (6 bases). V shed 2 bases and J shed 9 bases, with 20 bases lying between them. The germline V gene has CDR1 MDHEN and CDR2 SYDVKM. The CDR3 runs 16 residues. The CDR3 loop reads CASSLVWQGPERPQHF. The CDR3 coding sequence is TGTGCCAGCAGTTTAGTCTGGCAGGGGCCCGAGAGGCCCCAGCATTTT.

The chain combines TRBV2 with TRBJ2-7; D is perhaps TRBD2 (5 bases). Trimming cost V 2 bases and J 13 bases, with 12 bases left between them. This CDR3 has 11 amino acids. Germline assignment: CDR1 SNHLY and CDR2 FYNNEI. CDR3 protein: CASSERGKVYF. CDR3 DNA sequence: TGTGCCAGCAGTGAAAGAGGGAAAGTCTACTTC.

This clonotype was found a few times. This chain joins TRBV20-1 and TRBJ1-5; TRBD1 might be the D (5 bases). CDR3 length: 15 residues. The germline CDR1 and CDR2 sequences are DFQATT and SNEGSKA (reference sequence). The V gene lost 2 bases and the J gene lost 2 bases, with 13 bases spanning the gap. The chain's CDR3 is CSARRRGDGNQPQHF. In DNA, the CDR3 is TGCAGTGCTAGAAGGCGGGGGGATGGCAATCAGCCCCAGCATTTT.

The chain joins TRBV28 to TRBJ2-3; 10 bases align to TRBD1. Germline-derived CDR1 and CDR2 are MDHEN and SYDVKM. J gave up 1 base and V 1 base, and 5 bases lay outside the gene matches. The CDR3 has 17 amino acids. The CDR3 DNA follows: TGTGCCAGCAGTTTATTCGGACAGGGGGTTGGCACAGATACGCAGTATTTT. Its protein is CASSLFGQGVGTDTQYF.

This clonotype was detected ten times or more. V is TRBV7-3 and J is TRBJ2-1; TRBD2 matches 14 bases. V shed 5 bases and J 10 bases; nucleotides not matched to a gene: 10. Looked up from germline, CDR1 is SGHTA and CDR2 is FQGTGA. This CDR3 has 16 residues. The CDR3, as DNA: TGTGCCAGCAGCCCCACCGGGACTAGCGGGGGAGGAGAGCAGTTCTTC. Translating gives CASSPTGTSGGGEQFF.